The T cell receptor (beta chain) under discussion was sequenced for a study of OX40 agonist ivuxolimab in advanced cancers. About the study: The eligibility criteria allowed prior anti-PD-1, anti-PD-L1 or anti-CTLA-4 therapy, and about 40% had some. Three patients responded partially, comprising one with hepatocellular carcinoma and two with cutaneous melanoma. The study, taken as a whole, reports: Part of the nonresponder group also had normalized T-cell clonal expansion that was low.

J lost 3 bases, V lost 0 bases, and 7 bases had no gene match. The CDR3 loop spans 16 amino acids. Germline loops: CDR1 SGHDT, CDR2 YYEEEE. Profiling relied on immunoSEQ multiplex PCR, and the TCRdb table lists in-frame clones only, not all of them. The sample contains 41,000 or so clones, around 87% of which appear only once. Worth noting for this clone: What it binds is not known.

This TCR derives from an adult with an advanced solid tumor such as melanoma, head and neck, liver or kidney cancer. Material: CD4+ or CD8+ T cells sorted from blood, obtained in a trial of the OX40 agonist ivuxolimab. The chain couples TRBV5-6 to TRBJ2-7, with 9 bases lining up with TRBD1. CDR3 coding DNA: TGTGCCAGCAGCTTGGGTCCGGGACAGGGTGTCTACGAGCAGTACTTC. This gives the protein CASSLGPGQGVYEQYF.